The next 11 T cell receptor beta chains were all read from a single sample in a study of blood T cell repertoires in COVID-19. Sequenced by immunoSEQ multiplex PCR; TCRdb stores in-frame clones only, minus some. This table holds fewer than 250,000 clones, less than 90% found once. Sequencing was done on a sample of peripheral blood. The origin of the receptors is a man aged 25-45 years with active or convalescent COVID-19.

The chain carries TRBV5-4 and TRBJ2-1, with D unclear. The V gene lost 4 bases and the J gene lost 5 bases, with 10 bases spanning the gap. The CDR3 consists of 13 residues. Germline assignment: CDR1 SGHNT and CDR2 YYREEE (reference sequence). The CDR3 is CASSRGLDNEQFF. The CDR3 DNA reads TGTGCCAGCAGCCGCGGCCTTGACAATGAGCAGTTCTTC.

This clone was recorded only once. V and J are TRBV9 and TRBJ2-3; 10 bases align to TRBD2. Germline V gene lookup returns CDR1 SGDLS and CDR2 YYNGEE. The V and J ends lost 2 bases and 6 bases, in that order; junction bases with no gene match: 9. This CDR3 is 16 amino acids long. The CDR3 region is CASSVAGLAGVDTQYF. CDR3 nucleotide sequence: TGTGCCAGCAGCGTCGCGGGGCTAGCGGGGGTGGATACGCAGTATTTT.

The rearrangement uses TRBV6-5 and TRBJ1-1, with a tentative D call TRBD1 (6 bases). Deletions cut 6 bases from V and 4 bases from J, with 12 bases between. Germline values: CDR1 MNHEY, CDR2 SVGAGI. The CDR3 is 13 residues long. Written as DNA, the CDR3 is TGTGCCAGCAGGCAGGGGCGCGGCACTGAAGCTTTCTTT. Residues: CASRQGRGTEAFF.

CDR3 nucleotide sequence: TGCGCCAGCAGCTTCGGTCCGGGCTCTGGAAACACCATATATTTT. Translation gives CASSFGPGSGNTIYF. The gene calls are TRBV5-1 and TRBJ1-3; D uncertain. Trimming cost V 2 bases and J 0 bases, with 9 bases left between them. Germline CDR1 is SGHRS and CDR2 is YFSETQ. The CDR3 runs to 15 residues.

This chain connects TRBV28 to TRBJ1-3; D gene ambiguous. The V gene lost 3 bases and the J gene lost 4 bases, with 13 bases spanning the gap. Germline loops: CDR1 MDHEN, CDR2 SYDVKM. This CDR3 comprises 15 residues. This CDR3 is CASSLVTPGGNTIYF. The CDR3 bases are TGTGCCAGCAGTTTGGTAACTCCGGGAGGAAACACCATATATTTT.

The chain uses TRBV6-5 and TRBJ2-7; D call uncertain. This CDR3 is built from 16 residues. Per the germline V gene, CDR1 is MNHEY and CDR2 is SVGAGI. V dropped 4 bases and J dropped 0 bases, with 16 bases sitting between them. The CDR3 coding sequence is TGTGCCAGCAGTTGGGCTCTCGCCGAGAGCTCCTACGAGCAGTACTTC. This codes for CASSWALAESSYEQYF.

The V and J genes are TRBV28 and TRBJ2-5; 7 positions agree with TRBD2. V was clipped by 6 bases and J by 3 bases; unmatched bases: 7. The CDR3 has 14 amino acids. The germline CDR1 and CDR2 sequences are MDHEN and SYDVKM. For the CDR3, the DNA is TGTGCCAGCAGCCCCCCTGGGAGGGAAGAGACCCAGTACTTC. As protein: CASSPPGREETQYF.

This chain uses TRBV27 with TRBJ1-4; TRBD1 is a possible D gene (6 bases). V was shortened by 5 bases and J by 7 bases, with 14 bases between the two germline ends. This CDR3 is built from 14 residues. Germline-derived CDR1 and CDR2 are MNHEY and SMNVEV (reference sequence). The CDR3 region has the DNA TGTGCCAGCAGTCAACAGGGTTTTGGTGAAAAACTGTTTTTT. Translation gives CASSQQGFGEKLFF.

This clone was seen only a few times. This rearrangement joins TRBV5-1 to TRBJ2-1; 9 bases agree with TRBD2. The CDR3 totals 15 residues. J was trimmed by 8 bases and V by 0 bases; bases with no gene match: 6. Germline CDR1 is SGHRS and CDR2 is YFSETQ. As DNA, the CDR3 is TGCGCCAGCAGCTTGGGGCCTAGCGGGGAAGATGAGCAGTTCTTC. Protein sequence: CASSLGPSGEDEQFF. Supplemented by reference TRBV5-1 and TRBJ2-1, the full variable domain reads KAGVTQTPRYLIKTRGQQVTLSCSPISGHRSVSWYQQTPGQGLQFLFEYFSETQRNKGNFPGRFSGRQFSNSRSEMNVSTLELGDSALYLCASSLGPSGEDEQFFGPGTRLTVL.

CDR3: CASSERHRLYGYTF. CDR3 nucleotides: TGTGCCAGCAGTGAAAGACACCGGCTCTATGGCTACACCTTC. V gene TRBV2 combines with J gene TRBJ1-2, with D uncertain. Germline loops: CDR1 SNHLY, CDR2 FYNNEI. This CDR3 has 14 amino acids. Trimming pared 2 bases from V and 4 bases from J, leaving 11 bases between.

The chain joins TRBV6-4 to TRBJ2-1; 7 bases match TRBD1. Germline V gene data show CDR1 as MRHNA and CDR2 as SNTAGT. This CDR3 is built from 14 residues. V trimming: 0 bases; J trimming: 7 bases; junction bases outside the gene matches: 3. The chain's CDR3 is CASSDSSRGNEQFF. CDR3 DNA: TGTGCCAGCAGTGACTCGAGCAGGGGGAATGAGCAGTTCTTC.